One sample yielded the 23 T cell receptor beta chains listed below, sequenced in a study of T cells in Graves' hyperthyroidism and ophthalmopathy. TCR beta CDR3 regions were amplified from RNA. RT-PCR in the first round (using the HTBI primer set) targeted the TCR CDR3. TCRdb re-called the multiplex PCR reads through MiXCR, storing one row per CDR3 protein. The sample includes nearly 250,000 distinct CDR3 sequences, approximately 24% of them seen just once. Input material: blood. The receptors here all came from a woman in her thirties or forties with Graves' ophthalmopathy.

This clonotype was counted many times. V usage is TRBV11-2 and J usage is TRBJ2-7, with 10 bases lining up with TRBD2. V was pared by 5 bases and J by 3 bases, with 7 bases of the junction left unmatched. The CDR3 contains 15 residues. CDR1 and CDR2 from the germline V gene are SGHAT and FQNNGV. In nucleotides, the CDR3 is TGTGCCAGCAGCCGAGAAGCGGGAGGGGGCTACGAGCAGTACTTC. It codes for CASSREAGGGYEQYF.

This clonotype was found many times. CDR3: CSGRQGRTEAFF. The CDR3 bases are TGCAGCGGAAGACAGGGTCGGACTGAAGCTTTCTTT. The gene calls are TRBV29-1 and TRBJ1-1; 7 bases are a match to TRBD1. Trimming at V came to 7 bases and at J to 5 bases, leaving 7 bases not matched to a gene. The CDR3 consists of 12 residues. Germline CDR1 reads SQVTM; CDR2 reads ANQGSEA.

Only a few counts were recorded for this clonotype. Relative to the germline gene, one junction end is altered; a read error may explain this. The chain recombines TRBV29-1 with TRBJ1-2; no clear D gene. From germline, CDR1 is SQVTM and CDR2 ANQGSEA. The CDR3 sequence is 13 residues long. The CDR3 nucleotides read TGCAGCGTTTGGGTAGGTCCTACCTCCGGCTACAGCTTC. This gives the protein CSVWVGPTSGYSF. Complete variable domain (other parts from reference TRBV29-1 and TRBJ1-2): SAVISQKPSRDICQRGTSLTIQCQVDSQVTMMFWYRQQPGQSLTLIATANQGSEATYESGFVIDKFPISRPNLTFSTLTVSNMSPEDSSIYLCSVWVGPTSGYSFGSGTRLTVV.

A word on this clonotype: At one boundary the junction diverges from the germline segment, which might be a read error. The chain carries TRBV5-1 and TRBJ2-7, with 11 bases that match TRBD1. The CDR3 is made up of 16 amino acids. Germline lookup yields CDR1 SGHRS and CDR2 YFSETQ. The CDR3 DNA follows: TGCTCCAGCAGCTTGGCCGGGACAGGGGGAGGAGGCGAGCAGTACTTC. This translates into CSSSLAGTGGGGEQYF.

This clonotype was seen at least ten times. V usage is TRBV9 and J usage is TRBJ1-2, with D hard to call. The germline V gene encodes CDR1 SGDLS and CDR2 YYNGEE. V lost 4 bases to trimming and J lost 1 base, with 8 bases between them. The CDR3 covers 13 residues. The CDR3 here is CASSSTHNYGYTF. CDR3 coding DNA: TGTGCCAGCAGCTCCACACATAACTATGGCTACACCTTC.

This sequence joins TRBV7-3 and TRBJ2-1; 7 positions agree with TRBD2. The J segment lost 4 bases and the V segment lost 6 bases, leaving 6 bases of the junction unmatched. This CDR3 is 14 amino acids long. Germline V gene data show CDR1 as SGHTA and CDR2 as FQGTGA. In DNA form, the CDR3 reads TGTGCCAGCAGTCCTGGGGGGGTTTACAATGAGCAGTTCTTC. Amino acids: CASSPGGVYNEQFF.

The rearrangement uses TRBV7-9 and TRBJ2-7; no clear D. V was cut by 5 bases and J by 8 bases, with 10 bases left in between. The CDR3 is 11 amino acids. Germline lookup yields CDR1 SEHNR and CDR2 FQNEAQ (reference sequence). CDR3 in amino acids: CASSALGQQYF. The CDR3 DNA reads as TGTGCCAGCAGCGCCCTCGGACAGCAGTACTTC.

The chain carries TRBV6-1 and TRBJ2-5; D is ambiguous. The CDR3 loop spans 14 amino acids. The V gene lost 2 bases and the J gene lost 1 base, with 8 bases spanning the gap. Germline V CDR1 and CDR2: MNHNS, SASEGT. CDR3 nucleotides: TGTGCCAGCAGTGAATCAGGTGTCCAAGAGACCCAGTACTTC. This gives the protein CASSESGVQETQYF.

The J gene is TRBJ2-7, the V gene TRBV20-1; D perhaps matches TRBD2 (7 bases). This CDR3 has 13 amino acids. Germline CDR1 is DFQATT and CDR2 is SNEGSKA (reference sequence). Trimming took 7 bases from V and 1 from J, leaving 14 bases between them. CDR3 amino acids: CSVGGGPSYEQYF. DNA for the CDR3: TGCAGTGTAGGGGGAGGGCCATCCTACGAGCAGTACTTC.

This clonotype was observed many times. The chain is built from TRBV29-1 and TRBJ1-1, with D possibly TRBD1 on 5 matching bases. This CDR3 comprises 13 residues. The ends were cut back, 2 bases at V and 5 bases at J, with 12 bases in the middle. CDR1 and CDR2 (germline): SQVTM, ANQGSEA. The CDR3 region has the DNA TGCAGCGTTGAATTGGGGCGCGGTACTGAAGCTTTCTTT. It specifies CSVELGRGTEAFF. Together with reference TRBV29-1 and TRBJ1-1, the CDR3 gives the full variable domain: SAVISQKPSRDICQRGTSLTIQCQVDSQVTMMFWYRQQPGQSLTLIATANQGSEATYESGFVIDKFPISRPNLTFSTLTVSNMSPEDSSIYLCSVELGRGTEAFFGQGTRLTVV.

As regards this clonotype: This may be a read error, as it is one base from a much larger clone. V gene TRBV19 combines with J gene TRBJ2-4; 13 bases agree with TRBD2. Per the germline V gene, CDR1 is LNHDA and CDR2 is SQIVND (reference sequence). This CDR3 has 17 residues. The CDR3 coding sequence is TGTGCCAGTAGTGGCTCGGGACTAGCGGGGACCAAAAACATTCGGTACTTC. It specifies CASSGSGLAGTKNIRYF. Based on the CDR3 plus reference TRBV19 and TRBJ2-4, the full variable domain is DGGITQSPKYLFRKEGQNVTLSCEQNLNHDAMYWYRQDPGQGLRLIYYSQIVNDFQKGDIAEGYSVSREKKESFPLTVTSAQKNPTAFYLCASSGSGLAGTKNIRYFGAGTRLSVL.

This clonotype was observed many times. The V call is TRBV28, the J call TRBJ1-5, with 9 bases aligning to TRBD1. This CDR3 is 16 amino acids long. V lost 3 bases and J lost 1; bases outside the gene matches: 4. CDR1 is MDHEN, CDR2 SYDVKM, per germline. The CDR3 DNA reads as TGTGCCAGCAGTTTGGGACAGGGCCGGAGCAATCAGCCCCAGCATTTT. This gives the protein CASSLGQGRSNQPQHF.

This clonotype occurred a few times. This chain connects TRBV6-5 to TRBJ2-5; 7 bases match TRBD1. Germline V gives CDR1 MNHEY, CDR2 SVGAGI. The CDR3 consists of 13 residues. The J segment lost 2 bases and the V segment lost 5 bases, leaving 2 bases of the junction unmatched. The CDR3: CASSTGQQETQYF. CDR3 sequence (DNA): TGTGCCAGCAGTACGGGACAGCAAGAGACCCAGTACTTC.

This clonotype has a count of ten or more. The chain recombines TRBV27 with TRBJ2-1; D is unresolved. V was pared by 3 bases and J by 7 bases, with 16 bases between. The germline V gene encodes CDR1 MNHEY and CDR2 SMNVEV (reference sequence). The CDR3 covers 15 residues. The CDR3 DNA sequence: TGTGCCAGCAGTTTCCTGGACCGTGCGGAAAATGAGCAGTTCTTC. Encoded protein: CASSFLDRAENEQFF.

This clonotype was counted ten times or more. The rearrangement joins TRBV28 to TRBJ2-7; 12 bases agree with TRBD1. With 5 bases clipped from V and 5 bases from J, the junction kept 10 bases outside the gene matches. Germline V CDR1 and CDR2: MDHEN, SYDVKM. There are 16 residues in the CDR3. CDR3 in DNA: TGTGCCAGCAGTCCGGCCTCCGGGACAGGGGGCCACGAGCAGTACTTC. Translated: CASSPASGTGGHEQYF.

CDR3 coding DNA: TGTGCCATCAGTCGGGACAGGGGGGAGACCCAGTACTTC. It codes for CAISRDRGETQYF. V usage is TRBV10-3 and J usage is TRBJ2-5, with 11 nucleotides matching TRBD1. There are 13 residues in the CDR3. Trimming took 5 bases from V and 5 from J; bases not matched to a gene: 1. The germline V gene has CDR1 ENHRY and CDR2 SYGVKD.

At least ten counts were recorded for this clonotype. V usage is TRBV5-1 and J usage is TRBJ2-2; 8 nucleotides agree with TRBD2. The junction had 7 bases not matched to a gene; V was cut back by 4 bases and J by 5 bases. Germline CDR1 SGHRS, CDR2 YFSETQ. CDR3 length: 15 amino acids. The CDR3 DNA is TGCGCCAGCAGCCTAAGCGGGAGTAGAACCGGGGAGCTGTTTTTT. This codes for CASSLSGSRTGELFF.

In this sample, this clonotype turned up many times. The chain combines TRBV27 with TRBJ2-7; 8 bases map to TRBD1. The trim removed 4 bases at V and 0 bases at J, leaving 5 bases unmatched. The CDR3 spans 15 residues. The V gene's germline CDR1 is MNHEY and CDR2 SMNVEV (reference sequence). CDR3 sequence (DNA): TGTGCCAGCAGTTGGACAGGGACCCACTCCTACGAGCAGTACTTC. Translated: CASSWTGTHSYEQYF.

This clonotype was recorded only once. The chain carries TRBV6-1 and TRBJ2-7; 9 nucleotides agree with TRBD2. The germline V gene has CDR1 MNHNS and CDR2 SASEGT. The CDR3 consists of 13 residues. V shed 7 bases and J 6 bases; nucleotides not matched to a gene: 7. The CDR3 DNA is TGTGCCAGCAATGAGCGGGAGGCAGTCGAGCAGTACTTC. Protein sequence: CASNEREAVEQYF.

This clonotype was found many times. This chain uses TRBV12-3 or TRBV12-4 with TRBJ1-1; no clear D. The CDR3 has 13 residues. The V end lost 6 bases, the J end lost 1 base, and 9 bases lay between the germline ends. The CDR3, as DNA: TGTGCCAGCAGACAAACAGAGAACACTGAAGCTTTCTTT. Protein product: CASRQTENTEAFF.

The genes are TRBV7-2 and TRBJ2-5; D possibly corresponds to TRBD2 (5 bases). V lost 5 bases and J lost 0, with 13 bases in between. Germline lookup yields CDR1 SGHTA and CDR2 FQGNSA. The CDR3 has 15 amino acids. CDR3 sequence: CASSHRTGNQETQYF. CDR3 sequence (DNA): TGTGCCAGCAGCCATCGAACGGGGAACCAAGAGACCCAGTACTTC.

This clonotype was counted ten times or more. The chain is built from TRBV28 and TRBJ1-1, with D possibly being TRBD1 (5 bases). There are 14 residues in the CDR3. CDR1 is MDHEN, CDR2 SYDVKM, per germline. Between the trimmed V and J ends, which lost 2 bases and 4 bases, there was a span of 11 bases. The CDR3: CASSLGGTGTEAFF. CDR3 nucleotides: TGTGCCAGCAGTTTAGGGGGAACAGGCACTGAAGCTTTCTTT.

Many counts were recorded for this clonotype. The chain recombines TRBV6-5 with TRBJ1-2; 8 bases are shared with TRBD1. Per germline, CDR1 MNHEY and CDR2 SVGAGI. The CDR3 totals 16 residues. The V and J ends lost 6 bases and 3 bases, in that order; junction bases with no gene match: 12. The CDR3 sequence: CASRGQGPSVDYGYTF. CDR3 bases: TGTGCCAGCAGAGGACAGGGCCCTTCGGTGGACTATGGCTACACCTTC.